The 20 T cell receptor beta chains below all came from one sample that was sequenced in a study of T cells in Graves' hyperthyroidism and ophthalmopathy. Authors of the study amplified TCR beta CDR3 regions from RNA transcripts. Primed by the HTBI set, a first-round RT-PCR was run on the TCR CDR3. A single record per CDR3 protein comes from TCRdb applying MiXCR to the multiplex PCR reads. The data show roughly 700,000 distinct CDR3 sequences, around 15% seen once. Specimen: blood. These receptors all come from a young woman with Graves' hyperthyroidism.

In this sample, this clonotype turned up many times. The chain carries TRBV7-2 and TRBJ2-7; maybe TRBD2 (5 bases). V lost 5 bases to trimming and J lost 0 bases, with 17 bases between them. The CDR3 runs to 16 residues. CDR1 and CDR2 from the germline V gene are SGHTA and FQGNSA. The CDR3 sequence: CASSPSLITSSYEQYF. As DNA, the CDR3 is TGTGCCAGCAGCCCGAGTCTGATCACTAGCTCCTACGAGCAGTACTTC.

This clonotype was seen many times. The chain has TRBV28 and TRBJ2-3, with 8 bases aligning to TRBD1. The CDR3 is 15 residues long. V lost 3 bases, J lost 4 bases, and 6 bases stayed unmatched. Germline V gives CDR1 MDHEN, CDR2 SYDVKM. CDR3 in amino acids: CASSFQGAGADTQYF. The CDR3 coding sequence is TGTGCCAGCAGTTTTCAGGGGGCCGGCGCAGATACGCAGTATTTT.

This clonotype was seen a handful of times. The chain carries TRBV24-1 and TRBJ2-2; D may be TRBD2 (5 bases). The CDR3 loop spans 14 amino acids. The germline gives CDR1 KGHDR, CDR2 SFDVKD. V was pared by 7 bases and J by 6 bases, with 14 bases between. CDR3 protein: CATRAGEEAGELFF. CDR3 nucleotide sequence: TGTGCCACCAGGGCCGGTGAGGAGGCCGGGGAGCTGTTTTTT.

In its sample, this clonotype was seen many times. The chain combines TRBV7-3 with TRBJ2-2, with D maybe TRBD2 (5 bases). The CDR3 runs 15 residues. Germline V lookup: CDR1 SGHTA, CDR2 FQGTGA. Trimming removed 1 base from V and 0 bases from J, with 6 bases in between. For the CDR3, the DNA is TGTGCCAGCAGCTTAAGAGGGTCGAACACCGGGGAGCTGTTTTTT. This gives the protein CASSLRGSNTGELFF. Looking up the rest from reference TRBV7-3 and TRBJ2-2 gives the full variable domain: GAGVSQTPSNKVTEKGKYVELRCDPISGHTALYWYRQSLGQGPEFLIYFQGTGAADDSGLPNDRFFAVRPEGSVSTLKIQRTERGDSAVYLCASSLRGSNTGELFFGEGSRLTVL.

The chain has TRBV4-3 and TRBJ2-1, with D uncertain. This CDR3 has 15 residues. Between the trimmed V and J ends, which lost 0 bases and 5 bases, there was a span of 11 bases. The germline V gene encodes CDR1 LGHNA and CDR2 YSLEER. The CDR3 is CASSQDPWSNNEQFF. The CDR3 DNA sequence: TGCGCCAGCAGCCAAGATCCTTGGTCTAACAATGAGCAGTTCTTC.

This clonotype was observed a few times. The chain uses TRBV7-3 and TRBJ2-1, with TRBD2 identical over 13 bases. This CDR3 contains 15 residues. Germline V gene lookup returns CDR1 SGHTA and CDR2 FQGTGA. With V trimmed by 5 bases and J by 7 bases, 5 bases remained unmatched. The CDR3 loop is CASSRTSGSRNEQFF. CDR3 nucleotides: TGTGCCAGCAGCCGGACTAGCGGGAGTAGGAATGAGCAGTTCTTC.

The chain recombines TRBV12-3 or TRBV12-4 with TRBJ2-6; 8 nucleotides align to TRBD1. V was pared by 5 bases and J by 15 bases, with 15 bases of the junction left unmatched. This CDR3 has 15 residues. The CDR3 nucleotides are TGTGCCAGCAGTACCTGGGACAGGCTAATCAAGGGCCTGACTTTC. Translating it yields CASSTWDRLIKGLTF.

Comment on this clonotype: A much larger clone differs from this one at a single base, so this may be a read error. Because the CDR3's place on the DNA is in doubt, the DNA is left out and the CDR3 is given as listed by TCRdb. This chain connects TRBV29-1 to TRBJ1-2. The CDR3 region is 14 residues in length, termini included. Germline CDR1 and CDR2: SQVTM and ANQGSEA. This chain's CDR3 is CSGQRGGGNYGCTF.

This clonotype was found a few times. The rearrangement uses TRBV19 and TRBJ2-7; D is unresolved. The length of the CDR3 is 13 residues. Deletions cut 1 base from V and 1 base from J, with 5 bases between. Germline CDR1 LNHDA, CDR2 SQIVND (reference sequence). The CDR3 coding sequence is TGTGCCAGTAGTATAGCCGAATCCTACGAGCAGTACTTC. This encodes CASSIAESYEQYF. Supplemented by reference TRBV19 and TRBJ2-7, the full variable domain reads DGGITQSPKYLFRKEGQNVTLSCEQNLNHDAMYWYRQDPGQGLRLIYYSQIVNDFQKGDIAEGYSVSREKKESFPLTVTSAQKNPTAFYLCASSIAESYEQYFGPGTRLTVT.

This clonotype has at least ten counts. The J gene is TRBJ1-5, the V gene TRBV6-5, with D maybe TRBD1 (5 bases). The V end was cut by 2 bases, the J end by 2 bases, with 16 bases between. CDR3 length: 17 amino acids. From germline, CDR1 is MNHEY and CDR2 SVGAGI. The CDR3 spells CASSYPASGAGNQPQHF. CDR3 nucleotide sequence: TGTGCCAGCAGTTACCCCGCTTCCGGGGCCGGCAATCAGCCCCAGCATTTT.

This clonotype was seen at least ten times. DNA of the CDR3: TGTGCCAGCAGCTCCGTAGGGACTAGTCATCAGTACTTC. Its translation: CASSSVGTSHQYF. The rearrangement joins TRBV7-9 to TRBJ2-5, with TRBD2 matching over 8 bases. With V trimmed by 4 bases and J by 11 bases, 9 bases remained unmatched. The CDR3 consists of 13 residues. Germline CDR1 reads SEHNR; CDR2 reads FQNEAQ (reference sequence).

This rearrangement joins TRBV19 to TRBJ1-6; the D gene is possibly TRBD1 (6 bases). Germline V gives CDR1 LNHDA, CDR2 SQIVND (reference sequence). CDR3 length: 17 residues. The V and J ends lost 9 bases and 10 bases respectively, with 28 bases between them. Here the CDR3 reads CASAPPGTQMFGSPLHF. The CDR3 DNA is TGTGCCAGCGCCCCCCCCGGGACACAAATGTTCGGGTCACCCCTCCACTTT.

Many counts were recorded for this clonotype. The chain combines TRBV28 with TRBJ2-7; unclear D gene. Trimming left V 6 bases short and J 2 bases short, with 14 bases between. Germline V gene lookup returns CDR1 MDHEN and CDR2 SYDVKM. This CDR3 has 14 residues. CDR3 sequence (DNA): TGTGCCAGCAGCACACGGGTCTCGACCTACGAGCAGTACTTC. Residues: CASSTRVSTYEQYF.

This clonotype has only a few counts. The rearrangement uses TRBV7-8 and TRBJ1-4, with no clear D. Looked up from germline, CDR1 is SGHVS and CDR2 is FQNEAQ. Trimming cost V 2 bases and J 2 bases, with 9 bases left between them. There are 15 residues in the CDR3. The DNA for the CDR3 is TGTGCCAGCAGCTTATACCGGAGGACTAATGAAAAACTGTTTTTT. It encodes CASSLYRRTNEKLFF.

Ten or more counts support this clonotype. The rearrangement links TRBV20-1 to TRBJ2-1, with 8 bases lining up with TRBD2. The J segment lost 5 bases and the V segment lost 5 bases, leaving 8 bases of the junction unmatched. The CDR3 extends over 14 amino acids. Germline V gene lookup returns CDR1 DFQATT and CDR2 SNEGSKA (reference sequence). CDR3 residues: CSAEPSGSDNEQFF. CDR3 DNA sequence: TGCAGTGCTGAACCTAGCGGGTCGGACAATGAGCAGTTCTTC.

This clonotype has just a few counts. The V and J genes are TRBV7-2 and TRBJ2-3; D call uncertain. CDR1 and CDR2 from the germline V gene are SGHTA and FQGNSA. Trimming removed 4 bases at V and 2 bases at J, with 13 bases between. The CDR3 loop spans 15 amino acids. CDR3 sequence (DNA): TGTGCCAGCAGCTCTGGATACTTTAACACAGATACGCAGTATTTT. This codes for CASSSGYFNTDTQYF.

This clonotype appeared many times. The V call is TRBV7-9, the J call TRBJ2-7; TRBD1 matches at 9 bases. J lost 0 bases, V lost 1 base, and 4 bases had no gene match. Germline V gene data show CDR1 as SEHNR and CDR2 as FQNEAQ (reference sequence). The CDR3 totals 16 residues. CDR3 residues: CASSLDRDRASYEQYF. As DNA, the CDR3 is TGTGCCAGCAGCTTAGACCGGGACAGGGCCTCCTACGAGCAGTACTTC.

Only a few counts were recorded for this clonotype. J is TRBJ2-7 and V is TRBV4-1; the D gene is possibly TRBD2 (6 bases). In germline, CDR1 is MGHRA, CDR2 YSYEKL. This CDR3 comprises 15 residues. The V end was cut by 3 bases, the J end by 0 bases, with 12 bases between. The chain's CDR3 is CASSQRRDFSYEQYF. The CDR3 DNA reads as TGCGCCAGCAGCCAGAGGAGGGACTTCTCCTACGAGCAGTACTTC.

Remarks on this clonotype: One base away lies a much larger clone, so this may be a sequencing read error. V is TRBV28 and J is TRBJ2-7; tentatively, D is TRBD1 (6 bases). Germline-derived CDR1 and CDR2 are MDHEN and SYDVKM. The CDR3 consists of 14 residues. V shed 7 bases and J shed 1 base, with 14 bases lying between them. The CDR3 DNA is TGTGCCAGCATTTCCCTAGGACAGTCCTACGAGCAGTACTTC. Encoded protein: CASISLGQSYEQYF.

This clonotype was detected ten times or more. The DNA of the CDR3 is TGCAGCGTTGAAGTTGGCAGCTCCTACGAGCAGTACTTC. It is translated as CSVEVGSSYEQYF. The chain is built from TRBV29-1 and TRBJ2-7; D is unclear. The germline V gene has CDR1 SQVTM and CDR2 ANQGSEA. The germline V and J ends were trimmed by 1 base and 0 bases, with 7 bases remaining between them. The CDR3 extends over 13 amino acids.